The 22 T cell receptor beta chains below come from one sample, sequenced in a study of spatial heterogeneity in lung cancer. The sample's time point: sample taken at primary tumor resection. Regarding the study as a whole: Intratumoral expanded alpha and beta TCR counts were found to track tumor mutation counts.

Their antigens remain unidentified. TCRdb processed the 5' RACE reads anew with MiXCR; each CDR3 protein has one entry. Altogether roughly 5,000 distinct CDR3 sequences are present, 25% to 40% being singletons, with the ten largest covering roughly 15%. Sequenced material: lung tumor tissue, taken at surgery. The origin of the receptors is a male donor with early-stage non-small cell lung cancer.

This clonotype appeared many times. The chain joins TRBV28 to TRBJ1-5; weak D call: TRBD1 (6 bases). This CDR3 has 13 amino acids. Trimming cost V 6 bases and J 11 bases, with 17 bases left between them. The V gene's germline CDR1 is MDHEN and CDR2 SYDVKM. For the CDR3, the DNA is TGTGCCAGCAGAACGGGACAAACAGGGTCCCAGCATTTT. Translation: CASRTGQTGSQHF.

The rearrangement links TRBV7-9 to TRBJ1-4; D gene uncertain. V was pared by 5 bases and J by 8 bases, with 15 bases between. Germline V gives CDR1 SEHNR, CDR2 FQNEAQ (reference sequence). This CDR3 comprises 14 residues. CDR3 in amino acids: CASSDRAEGEKLFF. The CDR3 DNA is TGTGCCAGCAGCGACCGGGCGGAGGGAGAAAAACTGTTTTTT.

This clonotype counts as large. The rearrangement joins TRBV20-1 to TRBJ2-7; 10 bases are a match to TRBD1. The CDR3 is 17 residues long. V gave up 0 bases and J gave up 2 bases; unmatched junction bases: 10. Germline lookup yields CDR1 DFQATT and CDR2 SNEGSKA (reference sequence). CDR3 region: CSARDPRTGGRAYEQYF. Written as DNA, the CDR3 is TGCAGTGCTAGAGACCCCCGGACAGGGGGAAGGGCCTACGAGCAGTACTTC.

The chain couples TRBV2 to TRBJ2-5; unclear D gene. CDR3 length: 11 residues. Germline CDR1 and CDR2: SNHLY and FYNNEI. Trimming pared 8 bases from V and 6 bases from J, leaving 10 bases between. The CDR3 protein is CASSTPQTQYF. The CDR3 DNA reads as TGTGCCAGCTCCACTCCACAGACCCAGTACTTC. Full variable domain (remainder filled in from reference TRBV2 and TRBJ2-5): EPEVTQTPSHQVTQMGQEVILRCVPISNHLYFYWYRQILGQKVEFLVSFYNNEISEKSEIFDDQFSVERPDGSNFTLKIRSTKLEDSAMYFCASSTPQTQYFGPGTRLLVL.

This chain joins TRBV14 and TRBJ1-1, with D unresolved. Germline loops: CDR1 SGHDN, CDR2 FVKESK. The V end was cut by 1 base, the J end by 5 bases, with 14 bases between. The CDR3 is 15 amino acids. DNA for the CDR3: TGTGCCAGCAGCCAAGGATCCCACACCTGGACTGAAGCTTTCTTT. Translated, it gives CASSQGSHTWTEAFF.

This clonotype is judged medium-sized. CDR3 amino acids: CASSSGAGGGNEQFF. The CDR3 DNA sequence: TGTGCCAGCAGCTCCGGGGCGGGAGGGGGCAATGAGCAGTTCTTC. The rearrangement links TRBV7-8 to TRBJ2-1; 9 bases fit TRBD2. The germline gives CDR1 SGHVS, CDR2 FQNEAQ. J was trimmed by 6 bases and V by 4 bases; bases with no gene match: 7. The CDR3 sequence is 15 residues long.

V is TRBV20-1 and J is TRBJ1-1, with TRBD1 as a possible D gene (6 bases). The CDR3 spans 15 residues. Germline V gene lookup returns CDR1 DFQATT and CDR2 SNEGSKA (reference sequence). V gave up 5 bases and J gave up 4 bases, with 20 bases separating them. CDR3 sequence reads: CSARPVTGRSTEAFF. In nucleotides, the CDR3 is TGCAGTGCTCGACCTGTGACAGGTAGGAGCACTGAAGCTTTCTTT.

This clonotype qualifies as large. The CDR3 loop reads CASSLGTGGPSYGYTF. The CDR3 DNA is TGTGCCAGCAGCCTGGGGACAGGGGGGCCTAGCTATGGCTACACCTTC. The gene calls are TRBV3-1 and TRBJ1-2, with 11 bases fitting TRBD1. The CDR3 is made up of 16 amino acids. From germline, CDR1 is LGHDT and CDR2 YNNKEL (reference sequence). V shed 4 bases and J 4 bases; nucleotides not matched to a gene: 8.

This clonotype is labeled medium-sized. The chain has TRBV7-2 and TRBJ2-1; D call uncertain. This CDR3 is built from 12 residues. The V gene lost 1 base and the J gene lost 10 bases, with 8 bases spanning the gap. CDR1 SGHTA and CDR2 FQGNSA come from the germline V gene. The DNA for the CDR3 is TGTGCCAGCAGCTTAGTTAGTGTAGAGCAGTTCTTC. This sequence encodes CASSLVSVEQFF.

This clonotype came up a few times. V is TRBV29-1 and J is TRBJ2-5, with D tentatively TRBD2 (6 bases). In germline, CDR1 is SQVTM, CDR2 ANQGSEA. The CDR3 contains 14 residues. V shed 8 bases and J shed 1 base, with 17 bases lying between them. The CDR3 nucleotides read TGCAGCACCCGGGGGTTGCAGACCCAAGAGACCCAGTACTTC. It is translated as CSTRGLQTQETQYF.

Relative to its sample, this clonotype is large. The chain recombines TRBV5-1 with TRBJ2-1, with TRBD2 identical over 8 bases. The germline gives CDR1 SGHRS, CDR2 YFSETQ. J lost 8 bases, V lost 3 bases, and 13 bases had no gene match. CDR3 length: 16 amino acids. CDR3 sequence (DNA): TGCGCCAGCAGCTACGCCCTCGCGGGGGGTAGGGATGAGCAGTTCTTC. It codes for CASSYALAGGRDEQFF.

This clonotype has only a few counts. The chain couples TRBV28 to TRBJ1-1, with D possibly being TRBD1 (5 bases). Germline CDR1 reads MDHEN; CDR2 reads SYDVKM. The CDR3 loop spans 14 amino acids. The germline V and J ends were trimmed by 4 bases and 4 bases, with 13 bases remaining between them. The CDR3 spells CASSYGGSGTEAFF. CDR3 sequence (DNA): TGTGCCAGCAGTTACGGGGGGAGCGGCACTGAAGCTTTCTTT.

By sample fraction, this clonotype is medium-sized. The chain has TRBV5-4 and TRBJ2-3; the D gene could be TRBD1 or TRBD2 (5 bases each). CDR3 length: 15 amino acids. V was clipped by 4 bases and J by 1 base, with 13 bases between them. Germline lookup yields CDR1 SGHNT and CDR2 YYREEE (reference sequence). CDR3 in amino acids: CASSGWDGGTDTQYF. CDR3 sequence (DNA): TGTGCCAGCAGCGGATGGGACGGCGGCACAGATACGCAGTATTTT.

The V gene is TRBV29-1, the J gene TRBJ2-1; 11 bases line up with TRBD2. Germline lookup yields CDR1 SQVTM and CDR2 ANQGSEA. The length of the CDR3 is 15 residues. The V and J ends lost 6 bases and 7 bases, in that order; junction bases with no gene match: 11. Here the CDR3 reads CSVGLLAGVLNEQFF. The CDR3 DNA reads as TGCAGCGTGGGCCTACTAGCGGGAGTATTAAATGAGCAGTTCTTC.

Within the sample, this clonotype is medium-sized. The V gene is TRBV7-9, the J gene TRBJ2-6; D not resolved. The CDR3 covers 16 residues. Germline lookup yields CDR1 SEHNR and CDR2 FQNEAQ (reference sequence). V was pared by 6 bases and J by 0 bases, with 12 bases between. The chain's CDR3 is CASRPPSSSGANVLTF. CDR3 coding DNA: TGTGCCAGCAGACCTCCCAGTAGCTCTGGGGCCAACGTCCTGACTTTC.

The chain uses TRBV29-1 and TRBJ2-7; the match to TRBD1 covers 9 bases. The germline V gene encodes CDR1 SQVTM and CDR2 ANQGSEA. The CDR3 is 14 residues long. Unmatched junction bases numbered 13, after V lost 7 bases and J lost 6 bases. CDR3 sequence: CSARNRDRASEQYF. DNA of the CDR3: TGCAGCGCCCGTAACCGGGACAGGGCCTCCGAGCAGTACTTC.

The rearrangement joins TRBV7-6 to TRBJ1-4; D is uncertain. This CDR3 contains 15 residues. The germline V gene encodes CDR1 SGHVS and CDR2 FNYEAQ. The ends were cut back, 0 bases at V and 8 bases at J, with 13 bases in the middle. The CDR3 bases are TGTGCCAGCAGCTTAGCGCTGATAAGTAACGAAAAACTGTTTTTT. Translating gives CASSLALISNEKLFF.

This clonotype is medium-sized by share. The chain links TRBV25-1 to TRBJ1-1; D not certain. The germline CDR1 and CDR2 sequences are MGHDK and SYGVNS. The CDR3 contains 14 residues. V was shortened by 2 bases and J by 1 base, with 8 bases between the two germline ends. The CDR3 DNA sequence: TGTGCCAGCAGTGAAGCTGATGCGAACACTGAAGCTTTCTTT. Encoded protein: CASSEADANTEAFF.

The J gene is TRBJ1-2, the V gene TRBV5-4; unclear D gene. Per the germline V gene, CDR1 is SGHNT and CDR2 is YYREEE (reference sequence). The V end lost 0 bases, the J end lost 4 bases, and 7 bases lay between the germline ends. The CDR3 totals 13 residues. The CDR3 loop reads CASSLDTTYGYTF. The CDR3 DNA reads as TGTGCCAGCAGCTTGGACACTACCTATGGCTACACCTTC.

The J gene is TRBJ1-6, the V gene TRBV3-1, with D unresolved. This CDR3 has 12 residues. The germline V gene has CDR1 LGHDT and CDR2 YNNKEL (reference sequence). The V and J ends lost 1 base and 9 bases respectively, with 4 bases between them. CDR3 residues: CASSQGGSPLHF. CDR3 DNA: TGTGCCAGCAGCCAAGGGGGTTCACCCCTCCACTTT.

By its share, this clonotype is medium-sized (0.01 to 0.1%). This chain connects TRBV5-1 to TRBJ2-7, with 8 bases lining up with TRBD2. CDR1 is SGHRS and CDR2 is YFSETQ in the germline V gene. V dropped 4 bases and J dropped 1; count of bases not matched to a gene: 7. The CDR3 is 15 amino acids. The CDR3 bases are TGCGCCAGCAGCGGAACTAGCGGTTCGTCCTACGAGCAGTACTTC. It codes for CASSGTSGSSYEQYF.

The rearrangement uses TRBV12-3 or TRBV12-4 and TRBJ1-1, with D unresolved. Trimming took 0 bases from V and 1 from J, leaving 6 bases between them. CDR3 size: 14 residues. CDR3 region: CASSLASANTEAFF. CDR3 nucleotide sequence: TGTGCCAGCAGTTTAGCGTCGGCGAACACTGAAGCTTTCTTT.